These 20 T cell receptor beta chains originate from one sample sequenced in a study of cytomegalovirus exposure and HLA in healthy donors. Primers included in the PCR were 60 Vbeta and 13 Jbeta primers. TCRdb's copy holds only in-frame clones and misses some; the assay was immunoSEQ multiplex PCR. The profile shows around 120,000 clones, about four fifths of them singletons. Sequencing was carried out using PBMCs. The receptors were sampled from a male donor in good health and CMV-seropositive.

The chain links TRBV9 to TRBJ2-3, with D possibly TRBD2 on 5 matching bases. The germline CDR1 and CDR2 sequences are SGDLS and YYNGEE. Deletions cut 4 bases from V and 3 bases from J, with 12 bases between. CDR3 length: 14 amino acids. CDR3 DNA sequence: TGTGCCAGCAGCCCCATTAGCGATACAGATACGCAGTATTTT. This gives the protein CASSPISDTDTQYF.

The chain joins TRBV7-2 to TRBJ2-1, with D perhaps TRBD1 (6 bases). Trimming took 7 bases from V and 8 from J, leaving 12 bases between them. The germline CDR1 and CDR2 sequences are SGHTA and FQGNSA. There are 12 residues in the CDR3. The CDR3 DNA follows: TGTGCCAGCACTTGGGGGCCCTATGAGCAGTTCTTC. It translates to CASTWGPYEQFF.

The V call is TRBV30, the J call TRBJ2-7; 7 bases map to TRBD1. The germline gives CDR1 GTSNPN, CDR2 SVGIG (reference sequence). The V segment lost 2 bases and the J segment 5 bases; nucleotides outside the gene matches: 6. The CDR3 is 13 amino acids. In nucleotides, the CDR3 is TGTGCCTGGAGTCCGGACAGGTCCCACGAGCAGTACTTC. It is translated as CAWSPDRSHEQYF.

The chain recombines TRBV19 with TRBJ1-3; 8 bases align to TRBD1. Germline assignment: CDR1 LNHDA and CDR2 SQIVND (reference sequence). The junction had 10 bases not matched to a gene; V was cut back by 11 bases and J by 1 base. The CDR3 covers 15 residues. This chain's CDR3 is CAPRGQVLSGNTIYF. CDR3 in DNA: TGTGCCCCTCGGGGACAGGTCCTTTCTGGAAACACCATATATTTT.

This clone showed up just a few times. This chain links TRBV19 with TRBJ1-5; perhaps TRBD1 as D (5 bases). This CDR3 contains 13 residues. Germline V CDR1 and CDR2: LNHDA, SQIVND (reference sequence). Trimming shortened V by 9 bases and J by 7 bases, and 16 bases separated the two germline ends. The CDR3 nucleotides are TGTGCCAGCAATCAGGGCAAGGACCAGCCCCAGCATTTT. It translates to CASNQGKDQPQHF.

Here the CDR3 reads CASRGSGRVQFF. CDR3 sequence (DNA): TGTGCCAGCAGAGGGAGCGGGAGGGTGCAGTTCTTC. The rearrangement uses TRBV9 and TRBJ2-1; 10 nucleotides match TRBD2. The germline CDR1 and CDR2 sequences are SGDLS and YYNGEE. The CDR3 is 12 residues long. The V segment lost 5 bases and the J segment 12 bases; nucleotides outside the gene matches: 5.

CDR3 region: CASSQDLRLAHTDTQYF. The DNA of the CDR3 is TGTGCCAGCAGCCAAGACCTACGGTTAGCGCATACAGATACGCAGTATTTT. The chain uses TRBV9 and TRBJ2-3; possibly TRBD2 for D (5 bases). Germline V lookup: CDR1 SGDLS, CDR2 YYNGEE. The CDR3 extends over 17 amino acids. Trimming took 4 bases from V and 3 from J, leaving 21 bases between them. Looking up the rest from reference TRBV9 and TRBJ2-3 gives the full variable domain: DSGVTQTPKHLITATGQRVTLRCSPRSGDLSVYWYQQSLDQGLQFLIQYYNGEERAKGNILERFSAQQFPDLHSELNLSSLELGDSALYFCASSQDLRLAHTDTQYFGPGTRLTVL.

The gene calls are TRBV6-6 and TRBJ2-2; possibly TRBD1 for D (6 bases). This CDR3 has 15 residues. The V end lost 8 bases, the J end lost 4 bases, and 17 bases lay between the germline ends. The germline gives CDR1 MNHNY, CDR2 SVGAGI (reference sequence). The CDR3 sequence: CASGGLGQLTGELFF. CDR3 in DNA: TGTGCCAGCGGGGGCCTGGGACAACTCACCGGGGAGCTGTTTTTT.

The chain couples TRBV7-9 to TRBJ2-1, with D perhaps TRBD2 (5 bases). This CDR3 is 15 amino acids long. The V gene's germline CDR1 is SEHNR and CDR2 FQNEAQ (reference sequence). Trimming removed 5 bases at V and 0 bases at J, with 11 bases between. The CDR3, as DNA: TGTGCCAGCAGCGATCAGCGGAGCTCCTACAATGAGCAGTTCTTC. Translated: CASSDQRSSYNEQFF.

J is TRBJ2-1 and V is TRBV30; 7 bases agree with TRBD2. CDR1 and CDR2 (germline): GTSNPN, SVGIG (reference sequence). J was trimmed by 1 base and V by 3 bases; bases with no gene match: 6. This CDR3 has 15 residues. CDR3 coding DNA: TGTGCCTGGAGAGCAGGCGGGAGTTCCTACAATGAGCAGTTCTTC. Translation: CAWRAGGSSYNEQFF.

The chain carries TRBV7-2 and TRBJ1-1, with D possibly TRBD1 on 5 matching bases. This CDR3 region has 15 residues. Trimming shortened V by 5 bases and J by 4 bases, and 17 bases separated the two germline ends. Germline CDR1 and CDR2: SGHTA and FQGNSA. CDR3 sequence (DNA): TGTGCCAGCAGCCGAGCCCGGGGGGAAGGCACTGAAGCTTTCTTT. This gives the protein CASSRARGEGTEAFF.

The chain links TRBV18 to TRBJ1-3; D uncertain. The CDR3 is made up of 17 amino acids. The germline V and J ends were trimmed by 3 bases and 5 bases, with 20 bases remaining between them. Germline values: CDR1 KGHSH, CDR2 LQKENI. The CDR3 nucleotides read TGTGCCAGCTCACCGGTGGAGGCCGGCCAGACAAGAAACACCATATATTTT. Translation gives CASSPVEAGQTRNTIYF. The full variable domain, completed using reference TRBV18 and TRBJ1-3, is NAGVMQNPRHLVRRRGQEARLRCSPMKGHSHVYWYRQLPEEGLKFMVYLQKENIIDESGMPKERFSAEFPKEGPSILRIQQVVRGDSAAYFCASSPVEAGQTRNTIYFGEGSWLTVV.

The genes are TRBV5-8 and TRBJ2-5; 9 nucleotides line up with TRBD2. The better agreement between TRBJ2-7 and the DNA end casts doubt on the J call. Germline lookup yields CDR1 SGHTS and CDR2 YDEGEE. The length of the CDR3 is 16 residues. The chain's CDR3 is CASSLAGSGSNFEQYF. CDR3 nucleotides: TGTGCCAGCAGCTTGGCCGGTAGCGGGAGCAATTTCGAGCAGTACTTC.

This rearrangement joins TRBV18 to TRBJ2-7, with D unclear. The CDR3 is made up of 12 amino acids. The germline V and J ends were trimmed by 4 bases and 6 bases, with 10 bases remaining between them. The germline gives CDR1 KGHSH, CDR2 LQKENI. The CDR3 nucleotides are TGTGCCAGCTCACTAGATCCGGGCGAGCAGTACTTC. As protein: CASSLDPGEQYF.

The V gene is TRBV5-5, the J gene TRBJ1-3, with D unresolved. Trimming took 1 base from V and 1 from J, leaving 9 bases between them. The CDR3 totals 15 residues. The germline V gene has CDR1 SGHKS and CDR2 YYEKEE (reference sequence). The CDR3 DNA sequence: TGTGCCAGCAGCTTGCTAGGAGGGTCTGGAAACACCATATATTTT. It yields the protein CASSLLGGSGNTIYF.

V usage is TRBV9 and J usage is TRBJ2-7; TRBD2 matches 7 bases. This CDR3 is built from 15 residues. Trimming at V came to 3 bases and at J to 0 bases, leaving 6 bases not matched to a gene. CDR1 is SGDLS and CDR2 is YYNGEE in the germline V gene. CDR3 nucleotide sequence: TGTGCCAGCAGCGCTTACCGGGAGGACTCCTACGAGCAGTACTTC. Translation: CASSAYREDSYEQYF.

The chain is built from TRBV6-5 and TRBJ2-7; 7 bases agree with TRBD1. The CDR3 is made up of 14 amino acids. With 5 bases clipped from V and 3 bases from J, the junction kept 7 bases outside the gene matches. The germline gives CDR1 MNHEY, CDR2 SVGAGI. In nucleotides, the CDR3 is TGTGCCAGCAGTCCAGCCGGGACAGTCTACGAGCAGTACTTC. It codes for CASSPAGTVYEQYF.

Concerning this clone itself: One end of the junction is discordant with germline, which a read error may explain. This chain uses TRBV7-9 with TRBJ2-5; 8 bases align to TRBD2. The J call may be in error: the DNA end matches TRBJ2-7 better. The CDR3 totals 14 residues. CDR1 is SEHNR and CDR2 is FQNEAQ in the germline V gene (reference sequence). The CDR3, as DNA: TGCGCCAGCAGTCCGGGAGGGCAGGCAAACGAGCAGTACTTC. Protein: CASSPGGQANEQYF.

This clone came up once. V usage is TRBV4-3 and J usage is TRBJ2-3, with 14 bases aligning to TRBD2. This CDR3 is 14 amino acids long. V shed 5 bases and J 5 bases; nucleotides not matched to a gene: 0. Germline V gene sequence: CDR1 LGHNA, CDR2 YSLEER. CDR3 sequence: CASSGLAGGDTQYF. CDR3 sequence (DNA): TGCGCCAGCAGCGGACTAGCGGGAGGAGATACGCAGTATTTT.

This rearrangement joins TRBV23-1 to TRBJ2-1; tentative D call: TRBD1 (5 bases). TRBV23-1 qualifies as an ORF whose function is uncertain. CDR3 length: 15 residues. V lost 0 bases and J lost 7, with 13 bases in between. Written as DNA, the CDR3 is TGCGCCAGCAGTCAATCGAACAGGCGTCCAAATGAGCAGTTCTTC. This gives the protein CASSQSNRRPNEQFF.